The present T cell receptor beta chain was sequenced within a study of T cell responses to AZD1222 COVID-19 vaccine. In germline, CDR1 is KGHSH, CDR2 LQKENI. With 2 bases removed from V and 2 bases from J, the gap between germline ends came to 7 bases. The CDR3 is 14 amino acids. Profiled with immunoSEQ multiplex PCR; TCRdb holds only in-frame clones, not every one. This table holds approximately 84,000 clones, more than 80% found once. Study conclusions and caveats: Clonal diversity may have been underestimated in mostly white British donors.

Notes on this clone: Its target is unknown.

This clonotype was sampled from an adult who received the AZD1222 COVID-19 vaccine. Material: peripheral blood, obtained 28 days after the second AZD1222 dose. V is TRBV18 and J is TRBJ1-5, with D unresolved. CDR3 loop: CASSPNSRNQPQHF. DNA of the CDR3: TGTGCCAGCTCACCAAATAGCCGCAATCAGCCCCAGCATTTT.